One and the same sample provided the 4 T cell receptor beta chains below, sequenced in a study of CD8+ T cells in alopecia areata. TCR sequencing used cDNA made by reverse transcription of extracted RNA. Sequencing used immunoSEQ multiplex PCR; TCRdb keeps in-frame clones, though not all of them. The sample shows 150,000 to 160,000 clones, around 55% of them seen only once. This specimen consisted of CD8+ T cells sorted from blood, obtained at week 0. Receptors were obtained from a human donor with alopecia areata.

The chain joins TRBV7-9 to TRBJ2-7; a possible D gene is TRBD1 (6 bases). The CDR3 spans 13 residues. Germline CDR1 reads SEHNR; CDR2 reads FQNEAQ (reference sequence). V was shortened by 3 bases and J by 2 bases, with 8 bases between the two germline ends. Written as DNA, the CDR3 is TGTGCCAGCAGCTTGACAGGAACCTACGAGCAGTACTTC. Encoded protein: CASSLTGTYEQYF.

The chain uses TRBV30 and TRBJ1-4, with TRBD1 matching 7 bases. CDR3 length: 13 residues. V was pared by 8 bases and J by 5 bases, with 8 bases of the junction left unmatched. Germline CDR1 and CDR2: GTSNPN and SVGIG (reference sequence). CDR3 sequence reads: CAGAGTVNEKLFF. In DNA, the CDR3 is TGTGCCGGGGCCGGGACAGTGAATGAAAAACTGTTTTTT.

V is TRBV16 and J is TRBJ1-2; D is unclear. The CDR3 extends over 11 amino acids. V was shortened by 0 bases and J by 8 bases, with 4 bases between the two germline ends. Per the germline V gene, CDR1 is KGHSY and CDR2 is FQNENV. CDR3 sequence: CASSQSGGYTF. Here the CDR3 DNA reads TGTGCCAGCAGCCAATCAGGGGGCTACACCTTC. The full variable domain, its missing parts supplied by reference TRBV16 and TRBJ1-2, is GEEVAQTPKHLVRGEGQKAKLYCAPIKGHSYVFWYQQVLKNEFKFLISFQNENVFDETGMPKERFSAKCLPNSPCSLEIQATKLEDSAVYFCASSQSGGYTFGSGTRLTVV.

This clone has more than one count but fewer than ten. V is TRBV14 and J is TRBJ1-1; no firm D call. Germline V gives CDR1 SGHDN, CDR2 FVKESK. This CDR3 spans 13 amino acids. The V and J ends lost 3 bases and 5 bases respectively, with 10 bases between them. This CDR3 is CASSQGRWTEAFF. The DNA of the CDR3 is TGTGCCAGCAGCCAGGGGAGGTGGACTGAAGCTTTCTTT.